These T cell receptor beta chains were read from a single sample in a study of CD8 T cells in ankylosing spondylitis. TCRdb re-called the 5' RACE reads with MiXCR, one entry per CDR3 protein. The table includes 150,000 to 200,000 distinct CDR3 sequences, about an eighth detected once. The sample taken for sequencing was blood, either unsorted or a sorted T cell fraction (not recorded which). Receptors originate from a female donor with ankylosing spondylitis or in good health (not recorded which). Each CDR3 is given with its conserved first and last residue. A D gene is named only where the DNA matches it firmly. Expanded clones are given a class, and other clones once, few, many or no size at all.

abundance: many
v_gene: TRBV5-1
j_gene: TRBJ1-1
d_gene: TRBD1
CDR3nt: TGCGCCAGCAGCTTGGCCGCAAACAGGGGGACTGAAGCTTTCTTT
CDR3aa: CASSLAANRGTEAFF

abundance: -
v_gene: TRBV11-2
j_gene: TRBJ2-3
d_gene: -
CDR3nt: TGTGCCAGCAGCTTACGGGCCACAGTGGATACGCAGTATTTT
CDR3aa: CASSLRATVDTQYF

abundance: few
v_gene: TRBV19
j_gene: TRBJ1-4
d_gene: TRBD1
CDR3nt: TGTGCCACCGGGACAGGGGCAGCAACTAATGAAAAACTGTTTTTT
CDR3aa: CATGTGAATNEKLFF

abundance: -
v_gene: TRBV3-1
j_gene: TRBJ2-7
d_gene: -
CDR3nt: TGTGCCAGCAGCCATCGATACGACGAGCAGTACTTC
CDR3aa: CASSHRYDEQYF

abundance: many
v_gene: TRBV11-2
j_gene: TRBJ2-3
d_gene: TRBD2
CDR3nt: TGTGCCAGCAGCTGGGGTAGACTAGCGGGCACAGATACGCAGTATTTT
CDR3aa: CASSWGRLAGTDTQYF

abundance: many
v_gene: TRBV7-9
j_gene: TRBJ2-7
d_gene: -
CDR3nt: TGTGCCAGCAGCTTAGTACTGGGCTACGAGCAGTACTTC
CDR3aa: CASSLVLGYEQYF

abundance: medium-sized
v_gene: TRBV5-1
j_gene: TRBJ1-1
d_gene: TRBD1
CDR3nt: TGCGCCACCAGGGGGGACCACGCTGAAGCTTTCTTT
CDR3aa: CATRGDHAEAFF

abundance: many
v_gene: TRBV5-1
j_gene: TRBJ1-1
d_gene: -
CDR3nt: TGCGCCAGCAGCGATGAGGGAAACACTGAAGCTTTCTTT
CDR3aa: CASSDEGNTEAFF

abundance: many
v_gene: TRBV10-3
j_gene: TRBJ2-3
d_gene: -
CDR3nt: TGTGCCATCAGTGAGTCTTGGACAGCCACAGATACGCAGTATTTT
CDR3aa: CAISESWTATDTQYF

abundance: few
v_gene: TRBV12-3/TRBV12-4
j_gene: TRBJ2-4
d_gene: -
CDR3nt: TGTGCCAGCTGCTACCCGGTCCAGCAGAGACCTCTAGCCAAAAACATTCAGTACTTC
CDR3aa: CASCYPVQQRPLAKNIQYF

abundance: few
v_gene: TRBV30
j_gene: TRBJ2-5
d_gene: -
CDR3nt: TGTGCCTCCAATGGGGTCGGCGGGGAGACCCAGTACTTC
CDR3aa: CASNGVGGETQYF

abundance: -
v_gene: TRBV5-6
j_gene: TRBJ2-1
d_gene: -
CDR3nt: TGTGCCAGCAGCTTTTTGGGGGGAATACAGGGAAGCTCCTACAATGAGCAGTTCTTC
CDR3aa: CASSFLGGIQGSSYNEQFF

abundance: many
v_gene: TRBV6-1
j_gene: TRBJ2-1
d_gene: -
CDR3nt: TGTGCCAGCAGCCGCTCGATAGCTCTAAATGAGCAGTTCTTC
CDR3aa: CASSRSIALNEQFF

abundance: many
v_gene: TRBV2
j_gene: TRBJ1-1
d_gene: -
CDR3nt: TGTGCCAGCAGTGAAACCGGACAGACGAACACTGAAGCTTTCTTT
CDR3aa: CASSETGQTNTEAFF

abundance: few
v_gene: TRBV4-3
j_gene: TRBJ2-2
d_gene: -
CDR3nt: TGCGCCAGCAGCCAAGTGTACAACACCGGGGAGCTGTTTTTT
CDR3aa: CASSQVYNTGELFF

abundance: medium-sized
v_gene: TRBV12-3/TRBV12-4
j_gene: TRBJ2-2
d_gene: -
CDR3nt: TGTGCCAGCACCCCCAGTGGAGCACCAAACACCGGGGAGCTGTTTTTT
CDR3aa: CASTPSGAPNTGELFF

abundance: -
v_gene: TRBV5-1
j_gene: TRBJ2-1
d_gene: TRBD2
CDR3nt: TGCGCCAGCAGCTCTGGGACTAGCGGGATCCGGCAGTTCTTC
CDR3aa: CASSSGTSGIRQFF

abundance: many
v_gene: TRBV12-3/TRBV12-4
j_gene: TRBJ2-7
d_gene: -
CDR3nt: TGTGCCAGCAGCGATCCGGTCCTAGGCGAGCAGTACTTC
CDR3aa: CASSDPVLGEQYF

abundance: many
v_gene: TRBV27
j_gene: TRBJ1-1
d_gene: TRBD1
CDR3nt: TGTGCCGCGTGGGGGACAGGGGAAATGCCTTTCTTT
CDR3aa: CAAWGTGEMPFF

abundance: few
v_gene: TRBV6-5
j_gene: TRBJ2-6
d_gene: -
CDR3nt: TGTGCCAGCACGTTTTATGGGGCCAACGTCCTGACTTTC
CDR3aa: CASTFYGANVLTF

abundance: many
v_gene: TRBV5-1
j_gene: TRBJ1-1
d_gene: TRBD1
CDR3nt: TGCGCCAGCAGCTCGACCGACAGGGGCTATAGAAACACTGAAGCTTTCTTT
CDR3aa: CASSSTDRGYRNTEAFF

abundance: many
v_gene: TRBV12-3/TRBV12-4
j_gene: TRBJ2-7
d_gene: TRBD2
CDR3nt: TGTGCCAGCAGCCTAGCGGGCCCTACTTACGAGCAGTACTTC
CDR3aa: CASSLAGPTYEQYF

abundance: -
v_gene: TRBV7-2
j_gene: TRBJ2-7
d_gene: -
CDR3nt: TGTGCCAGCAGCTCTGCCGCCTCATCCTACGAGCAGTACTTC
CDR3aa: CASSSAASSYEQYF

abundance: many
v_gene: TRBV5-1
j_gene: TRBJ2-1
d_gene: TRBD2
CDR3nt: TGCGCCAGCAGGTTACTAGCGATATTAGGGAATGAGCAGTTCTTC
CDR3aa: CASRLLAILGNEQFF

abundance: -
v_gene: TRBV29-1
j_gene: TRBJ2-1
d_gene: -
CDR3nt: TGCAGCGTTGAAGACTGGCCCGATTACAATGAGCAGTTCTTC
CDR3aa: CSVEDWPDYNEQFF

abundance: many
v_gene: TRBV7-8
j_gene: TRBJ1-1
d_gene: -
CDR3nt: TGTGCCAGCAGCTTCTTCAGGGGAGGGACTGAAGCTTTCTTT
CDR3aa: CASSFFRGGTEAFF

abundance: -
v_gene: TRBV4-2
j_gene: TRBJ1-6
d_gene: TRBD1
CDR3nt: TGTGCCAGCAGCCAAGACGGGACAGTCAATTCACCCCTCCACTTT
CDR3aa: CASSQDGTVNSPLHF

abundance: -
v_gene: TRBV6-2/TRBV6-3
j_gene: TRBJ2-1
d_gene: TRBD2
CDR3nt: TGTGCCAGCAGACCGACTAGCGGATACTCCTACAATGAGCAGTTCTTC
CDR3aa: CASRPTSGYSYNEQFF

abundance: few
v_gene: TRBV7-2
j_gene: TRBJ2-7
d_gene: TRBD1
CDR3nt: TGTGCCAGCAGCCGCTTGTCGACAGGGGTGGACGAGCAGTACTTC
CDR3aa: CASSRLSTGVDEQYF

abundance: many
v_gene: TRBV5-1
j_gene: TRBJ1-5
d_gene: -
CDR3nt: TGCGCCAGCAGCTTGTTGTCAGGGGATCAGCCCCAGCATTTT
CDR3aa: CASSLLSGDQPQHF

abundance: -
v_gene: TRBV24-1
j_gene: TRBJ2-6
d_gene: -
CDR3nt: TGTGCCACCAGTGATCCCGCGGCCTCTGGGGCCAACGTCCTGACTTTC
CDR3aa: CATSDPAASGANVLTF

abundance: few
v_gene: TRBV7-2
j_gene: TRBJ1-2
d_gene: -
CDR3nt: TGTGCCAGCAGCTTAGATGGCATCTATGGCTACACCTTC
CDR3aa: CASSLDGIYGYTF

abundance: many
v_gene: TRBV29-1
j_gene: TRBJ1-2
d_gene: -
CDR3nt: TGCAGCGTTGGCAAGGGAAATGGCTACACCTTC
CDR3aa: CSVGKGNGYTF

abundance: many
v_gene: TRBV29-1
j_gene: TRBJ1-1
d_gene: -
CDR3nt: TGCAGCGTTCAAGGGAGTGGAGCTTTCTTT
CDR3aa: CSVQGSGAFF

abundance: -
v_gene: TRBV28
j_gene: TRBJ1-1
d_gene: TRBD1
CDR3nt: TGTGCCAGCAGTCCTCGGGACAGAGGGAACACTGAAGCTTTCTTT
CDR3aa: CASSPRDRGNTEAFF

abundance: few
v_gene: TRBV5-1
j_gene: TRBJ2-5
d_gene: TRBD1
CDR3nt: TGCGCCAGCAGCTCAAAACAGGGGTTCGAGGAGACCCAGTACTTC
CDR3aa: CASSSKQGFEETQYF

abundance: many
v_gene: TRBV7-2
j_gene: TRBJ1-1
d_gene: -
CDR3nt: TGTGCCAGCAGCCCTAAGCAGACAGGAAACACTGAAGCTTTCTTT
CDR3aa: CASSPKQTGNTEAFF

abundance: many
v_gene: TRBV7-2
j_gene: TRBJ1-1
d_gene: -
CDR3nt: TGTGCCAGCAGCTTGGGTACGGGGACGGCTTTCTTT
CDR3aa: CASSLGTGTAFF

abundance: many
v_gene: TRBV6-1
j_gene: TRBJ2-1
d_gene: -
CDR3nt: TGTGCCAGCAGTACGAGAAACCCCTACAATGAGCAGTTCTTC
CDR3aa: CASSTRNPYNEQFF

abundance: many
v_gene: TRBV5-1
j_gene: TRBJ2-3
d_gene: -
CDR3nt: TGCGCCAGCAGCTTGCCGCGGGAAAGGGCCGACACAGATACGCAGTATTTT
CDR3aa: CASSLPRERADTDTQYF

abundance: few
v_gene: TRBV19
j_gene: TRBJ1-1
d_gene: -
CDR3nt: TGTGCCACCAAGAAGGGACATTCGAACACTGAAGCTTTCTTT
CDR3aa: CATKKGHSNTEAFF